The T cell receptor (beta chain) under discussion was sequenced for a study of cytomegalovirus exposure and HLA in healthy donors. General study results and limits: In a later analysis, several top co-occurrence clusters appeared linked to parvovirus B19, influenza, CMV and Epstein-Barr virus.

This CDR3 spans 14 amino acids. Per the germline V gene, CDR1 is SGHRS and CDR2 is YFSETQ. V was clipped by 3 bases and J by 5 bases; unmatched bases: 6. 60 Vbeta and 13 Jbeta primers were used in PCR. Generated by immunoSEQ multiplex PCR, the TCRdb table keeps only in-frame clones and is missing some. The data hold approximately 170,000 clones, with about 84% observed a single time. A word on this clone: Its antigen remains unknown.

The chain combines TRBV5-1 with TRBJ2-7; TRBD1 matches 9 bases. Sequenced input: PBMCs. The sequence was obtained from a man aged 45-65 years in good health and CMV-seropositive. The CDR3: CASSSPDRGDEQYF. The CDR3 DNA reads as TGCGCCAGCAGCTCCCCTGACAGGGGGGACGAGCAGTACTTC.